Given below is one TCR beta chain in context. These data are taken from a study of blood T cell repertoires in COVID-19. Trimming removed 2 bases at V and 3 bases at J, with 14 bases between. CDR3 size: 16 residues. The germline CDR1 and CDR2 sequences are MDHEN and SYDVKM. Per the study methods: By means of reference gene primer amplification, nucleated cell counts were estimated. Only in-frame clones appear in the TCRdb table, and some are missing; sequencing was by immunoSEQ multiplex PCR. Clonal size and the V and J genes are those of that table, whereas D and trimming came from the DNA. The sample consists of 390,000 or so clones, around nine tenths of them appearing once.

The source is a woman between 45 and 65 years old who had recovered from COVID-19. This chain joins TRBV28 and TRBJ1-5; D is ambiguous. The sequenced sample was PBMCs or T cells enriched from blood (not recorded which). Here the CDR3 reads CASSLGTGPINQPQHF. The CDR3 DNA reads as TGTGCCAGCAGTTTAGGCACTGGGCCCATCAATCAGCCCCAGCATTTT.